Detailed here is one T cell receptor beta chain. What it binds is not known. The data originate from a study of blood T cells in healthy people across ages. General study results and limits: Conclusively comparing naive with antigen-experienced cells was impossible with unsorted PBMCs. As age increased, TCR beta diversity per million T cells fell in a roughly linear fashion.

Sample-barcoded 5' priming and a J-beta primer mix drove a second PCR of about 6 to 12 cycles. TCRdb reprocessed the 5' RACE reads with MiXCR, giving one entry per CDR3 protein. The data show approximately 850,000 distinct CDR3 sequences, around 43% seen once. The length of the CDR3 is 12 residues. Trimming stripped 5 bases from V and 2 bases from J, with 6 bases between. Germline lookup yields CDR1 MDHEN and CDR2 SYDVKM. Investigators took approximately 9.4 milliliters of peripheral blood from every donor. The sample taken for sequencing was blood. The source of this sequence is a man between 60 and 70 years old in good health. The genes are TRBV28 and TRBJ1-2; unclear D gene. The CDR3 reads CASSPKNYGYTF. The CDR3 DNA sequence: TGTGCCAGCAGTCCCAAAAACTATGGCTACACCTTC.